This T cell receptor beta chain comes out of a study of cytomegalovirus exposure and HLA in healthy donors (dated by TCRdb to 2017 to 2019). About the study as a whole: An earlier analysis of under 600 of the donors reported about 290 Gb of sequence data and some 120 million unique TCR beta sequences from about 180 million T cells. Among the approximately 420 genotyped donors, around 81% belonged to the genetic ancestry cluster associated with self-reported Caucasian donors. Roughly five DR-DQ haplotypes were treated as single units for association and clustering because of strong linkage in the cohort. An early release covering just under 650 HLA-typed donors comprised about 320 gigabases of sequencing data and tens of millions of unique TCR sequences. On average, about 240,000 unique TCR beta nucleotide sequences were sequenced per donor among some 420 genotyped donors of the cohort, with roughly 20% of those sequences being non-productive. Both class I and class II loci were covered by HLA typing, at four-digit resolution. In the later analysis, no new phenotypic data were used to find candidate immune exposures; instead, reliance was placed on TCR beta sequences and their occurrence across donors. The study aimed to test whether signatures of past pathogen exposure could be identified by cataloging public T cell receptors. Every discovery cohort repertoire had been produced on one sequencing platform. Genome-wide SNP genotypes for about 60% of the roughly 670 donors were used in a later genetic analysis, which treated that subset as a discovery cohort. Along with the approximately 700-subject first cohort, a separate validation cohort of 120 different subjects was used. A later analysis re-analyzed previously published TCR beta repertoires from 660 or so donors and added high-resolution HLA genotyping to study TCR occurrence patterns. Donor age, sex, ethnicity and CMV serostatus were compiled together with the repertoire data. To predict cytomegalovirus infection status, the study combined high-throughput TCR immunosequencing, statistical association of individual TCRs with disease status, and machine learning. Typing coverage differed by locus: A, B, C, DRB1 and DQB1 were typed in roughly 629-640 donors, DQA1 in approximately 520, DPA1 in approximately 610, and DPB1 in just under 490. To decide whether each TCR beta V gene segment behaved as functional or pseudogenic, an earlier analysis of some 600 of the donors relied on high-throughput TCR beta sequencing. Using immunosequencing, the study profiled T cell repertoires from around 680 subjects and related those repertoires to cytomegalovirus serostatus.

The investigation overall reported the following: In a later analysis, TCR association rates were found to vary across HLA loci, with the most associated TCRs seen for DRB1 alleles and the fewest for HLA-C alleles. A further reported finding was that TCR beta sequences accurately predicted the HLA-A and HLA-B alleles for most subjects in the first cohort. Roughly uniform sequencing depth across donors was assumed in presence/absence analyses, although this assumption may not hold. A few of the identified cytomegalovirus-associated TCR beta chains were confirmed in vitro to be specific for cytomegalovirus antigens. An earlier analysis of some 590 of the donors showed that most TCR beta V segments appeared in productive rearrangements either about 87% or about 30% of the time, which broadly matched IMGT annotations. CMV serostatus was the only immune exposure information available for the cohort. In a later genetic analysis, fewer N-insertions in productive TCRs were reported among donors in an Asian-associated ancestry cluster than the approximately 670-donor mean. When HLA alleles, especially DR and DQ, strongly co-occurred, attributing TCR associations to individual alleles was difficult. In both the original and validation cohorts, the classifier was reported to diagnose cytomegalovirus status with high specificity and sensitivity. In a later analysis, most CMV-associated TCR beta chains were found to appear HLA-restricted, with HLA associations seemingly driven largely by CMV exposure. Because the 87-base-pair reads could not distinguish some IMGT-functional V segments, including TRBV6-2 and TRBV6-3, those segments were excluded. An association between a missense DCLRE1C variant and V-gene and J-gene trimming of TCR beta chains was found in a later genetic analysis and replicated in an independent cohort. Correlated functional status among segregating V segments might be attributable to linkage disequilibrium, but an unknown experimental factor could not be ruled out. Several of the top co-occurrence clusters appeared to be linked to parvovirus B19, influenza, CMV and Epstein-Barr virus, according to a later analysis. In the study, about 150 TCR beta chains were listed as associated with cytomegalovirus. Because HLA typing was unavailable for some donors at each locus, only the typed subset was used in association tests. The cohort was sequenced for TCR beta chains only, and without alpha or paired-chain data the features that could be detected were limited. While some public TCRs were present in many individuals, most TCR sequences turned up only very rarely across donors. According to the authors, the approach could potentially be generalized to other disease states and immunological phenotypes. Compared with equally common non-associated chains, HLA-associated TCR beta chains in a later analysis were more clonally expanded and had lower generation probabilities. A cluster of highly shared sequence variants was judged likely to represent a technical artifact of the sequencing pipeline. A later analysis associated about 17,000 TCR beta sequences with specific HLA alleles at a false discovery rate of 0.05. The earlier analysis of approximately 540 of the donors excluded roughly 17 rarely observed V segments, including chromosome 9 orphons, because counts were too low.

The germline V gene specifies KGHSH as CDR1 and LQKENI as CDR2. V is shortened by 3 bases, J by 2 bases, and the region joining them spans 13 bases. Spanning cysteine to phenylalanine, the CDR3 consists of 16 amino acids. Just the 48-base CDR3 DNA is kept, in frame starting at base 1. Libraries were built with the immunoSEQ multiplex PCR assay. A mixture of 60 forward primers for TCR Vbeta segments and 13 reverse primers for TCR Jbeta segments was used in the multiplex PCR. The CDR3 region of rearranged TCR beta genes was amplified from genomic DNA by a multiplex PCR assay. The Illumina HiSeq System was used to sequence the amplified TCR beta libraries as 87-base-pair reads. The paper's data handling went like this. A later analysis counted about 80 million unique TCR beta chains across the 666 repertoires, and 10 million to 12 million of these chains were shared by at least two donors. Raw reads were error-corrected and collapsed into unique sequences with a nearest-neighbor algorithm that merged closely related sequences to remove PCR and sequencing errors. Alignment of CDR3 sequences to IMGT reference sequences was used to assign V, D and J gene segments. For a sequence to be retained, a match of at least six nucleotides was required to both a V gene segment and a J gene segment. Rearrangements were called productive when the CDR3 lacked stop codons and stayed in frame with V and J; all others were non-productive. CDR3 was defined by IMGT convention, running from the second conserved V-encoded cysteine to the conserved J-encoded phenylalanine. In an earlier analysis of 550 to 650 of the donors, sequences lacking an unambiguous match to a single V gene segment were excluded. An earlier analysis of 587 of the donors called V segments functional above 56.7% productive rearrangements and segregating when the between-donor standard deviation exceeded 5%. A statistical classification framework was developed to diagnose cytomegalovirus status using the catalog of TCR beta chain sequences. In a later analysis, V and J genes were assigned by comparing TCR nucleotide sequences against IMGT/GENE-DB human TR gene sequences. In a later analysis, CDR3 sequences and most-parsimonious VDJ recombination scenarios were assigned using the TCRdist pipeline. In a later analysis, each TCR beta chain was defined by its CDR3 amino acid sequence together with its V-gene family, and reads lacking a unique V-gene family were excluded. As a way to deal with suspected cross-contamination and a sequencing artifact, a later analysis dropped 450 to 600 nucleotide sequences that were highly shared and had low generation probability. For each public chain, a later analysis derived a clonal expansion index from normalized ranks of inferred template counts within each repertoire. A later analysis computed generation probabilities with a VDJ recombination model fitted to out-of-frame rearrangements, and checked the results against IGoR. In a later analysis, TCR-TCR, TCR-HLA and TCR-CMV co-occurrence was scored with hypergeometric tests, and a repertoire-size bias correction was applied to TCR pairs. In a later analysis, false discovery rates were estimated by permuting HLA or CMV assignments 20 times. In a later analysis, co-occurring TCRs were grouped with DBSCAN, and TCRdist sequence similarity was added when clustering was performed within HLA-allele-positive subsets. Co-occurrence clustering excluded repertoires with fewer than 30,000 or more than 120,000 public chains, plus five with anomalous nucleotide sharing. This immuneACCESS table, as held by TCRdb, lists in-frame sequences with V and J called but not all clones. Of the missing ones, under half trace to an unresolved V gene in checked studies; the others have no known cause. The D gene and trimming were derived from the DNA, and the V and J assignments and clone size from that table. The sample table lists some 190,000 clones, about 83% of them with a count of one. Approximately 2.6% of the sample is taken by the ten largest.

About this clone itself: The antigen this receptor binds is unknown. One base away there is no much larger clone; base qualities are not given.

In total, about 650 healthy bone marrow donors made up the cohort. At the time of sampling, every cohort member was nominally healthy, though immune exposures that went unrecorded were likely present. The donor tested CMV seronegative and was one of the 352 seronegative cohort members. Every donor gave a peripheral blood sample, and the peripheral blood mononuclear cells from that sample were used for TCR beta sequencing. The Qiagen DNeasy Blood Extraction Kit was used to extract genomic DNA from the blood cell samples. The chain employs TRBV18 and TRBJ2-2, with a weak D call of TRBD1 (5 bases match). This receptor was obtained from a female donor in good health and CMV-seronegative. Sequenced: PBMCs. CDR3 loop: CASSPLLTENTGELFF. The sequence in DNA is TGTGCCAGCTCACCTCTACTGACAGAAAACACCGGGGAGCTGTTTTTT.